This T cell receptor (beta chain) emerged from a study of spatial heterogeneity in lung cancer. Time point defined: blood at routine non-recurrence follow-up after resection. The input material, whole RNA from tumor, nontumor lung or frozen PBMC, was sequenced unsorted. The CDR3 loop spans 13 amino acids. CDR1 is SEHNR and CDR2 is FQNEAQ in the germline V gene (reference sequence). V dropped 1 base and J dropped 11 bases, with 14 bases sitting between them. The study tagged each TCR cDNA molecule with a unique molecular identifier. One entry per CDR3 protein results from TCRdb running MiXCR on the 5' RACE reads. This sample yields roughly 120,000 distinct CDR3 sequences, of which more than 10% are seen a single time; approximately 24% belongs to the top ten.

The chain couples TRBV7-9 to TRBJ1-1; weak D call: TRBD1 (5 bases). The source is a female donor with early-stage non-small cell lung cancer. The material was PBMCs, obtained at follow-up. The CDR3 spells CASSLGGGGRAFF. Here the CDR3 DNA reads TGTGCCAGCAGCTTAGGTGGCGGGGGAAGGGCTTTCTTT.